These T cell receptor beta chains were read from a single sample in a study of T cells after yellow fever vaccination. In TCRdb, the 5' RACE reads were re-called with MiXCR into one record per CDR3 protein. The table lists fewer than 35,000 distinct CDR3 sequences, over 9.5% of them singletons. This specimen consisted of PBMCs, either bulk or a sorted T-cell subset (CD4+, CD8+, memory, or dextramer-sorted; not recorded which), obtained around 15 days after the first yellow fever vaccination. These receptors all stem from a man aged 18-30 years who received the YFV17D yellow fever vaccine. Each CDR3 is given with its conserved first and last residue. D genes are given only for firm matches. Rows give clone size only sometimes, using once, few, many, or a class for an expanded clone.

CASSQSWGSNQPQHF TGTGCCAGCAGCCAAAGTTGGGGGAGCAATCAGCCCCAGCATTTT 15 TRBJ1-5 many - TRBV3-1
CASSLDPTGELFF TGTGCCAGCAGCTTAGATCCTACCGGGGAGCTGTTTTTT 13 TRBJ2-2 - - TRBV11-2
CSSRTGDYGYTF TGCAGCTCGCGGACAGGGGACTATGGCTACACCTTC 12 TRBJ1-2 many TRBD1 TRBV29-1
CSAGTSGSPPGETQYF TGCAGTGCTGGGACTAGCGGGTCCCCCCCAGGAGAGACCCAGTACTTC 16 TRBJ2-5 many TRBD2 TRBV20-1
CASSLGLRGTEAFF TGTGCCAGCAGCTTAGGGCTGCGCGGCACTGAAGCTTTCTTT 14 TRBJ1-1 many - TRBV11-2
CASSFRGANVLTF TGTGCCAGCAGCTTCCGTGGGGCCAACGTCCTGACTTTC 13 TRBJ2-6 many - TRBV11-2
CASCPNPLETQYF TGTGCCAGCTGTCCTAATCCTCTCGAGACCCAGTACTTC 13 TRBJ2-5 many - TRBV6-1
CASSSTARFNEQFF TGTGCCAGCAGCTCGACTGCCCGATTTAATGAGCAGTTCTTC 14 TRBJ2-1 many - TRBV5-4
CASSETSGGVETQYF TGTGCCAGCAGTGAGACTAGCGGGGGGGTTGAGACCCAGTACTTC 15 TRBJ2-5 few TRBD2 TRBV6-2/TRBV6-3
CASSLVRLAVYNEQFF TGTGCCAGCAGCTTAGTGCGTCTAGCGGTTTACAATGAGCAGTTCTTC 16 TRBJ2-1 many TRBD2 TRBV7-2
CSVAGFGGADTQYF TGCAGCGTTGCCGGTTTCGGGGGCGCAGATACGCAGTATTTT 14 TRBJ2-3 many - TRBV29-1
CASSLGSYTEAFF TGTGCCAGCAGCTTAGGGTCCTACACTGAAGCTTTCTTT 13 TRBJ1-1 many - TRBV7-3
CASSHPPPRNTIYF TGCGCCAGCAGCCACCCCCCGCCCCGAAACACCATATATTTT 14 TRBJ1-3 many - TRBV4-3
CASSQGTWELFF TGCGCCAGCAGTCAGGGGACCTGGGAGCTGTTTTTT 12 TRBJ2-2 - - TRBV5-1
CAISDQNLEGYTF TGTGCCATCAGTGATCAAAACCTGGAGGGCTACACCTTC 13 TRBJ1-2 many - TRBV10-3
CASSLDLGRSQPQHF TGTGCCAGCAGCTTGGATTTAGGGAGAAGTCAGCCCCAGCATTTT 15 TRBJ1-5 - - TRBV5-5
CASSSPGVSSYNEQFF TGTGCCAGCAGTTCTCCGGGGGTGAGCTCCTACAATGAGCAGTTCTTC 16 TRBJ2-1 many - TRBV12-3/TRBV12-4
CASSLGGGELFF TGTGCCAGCAGTCTGGGGGGCGGGGAGCTGTTTTTT 12 TRBJ2-2 many - TRBV5-5
CASSLWLAGRGETQYF TGTGCCAGCAGTTTGTGGCTAGCGGGGAGGGGAGAGACCCAGTACTTC 16 TRBJ2-5 many TRBD2 TRBV28
CASSSDSYTDTQYF TGTGCCAGCAGCTCAGACTCATACACAGATACGCAGTATTTT 14 TRBJ2-3 many - TRBV7-6
CASSPNQGGGEKLFF TGTGCCAGCAGCCCGAACCAGGGAGGTGGTGAAAAACTGTTTTTT 15 TRBJ1-4 many - TRBV6-7
CASSPSVGSGGYTF TGCGCCAGCAGCCCCTCGGTGGGATCTGGAGGCTACACCTTC 14 TRBJ1-2 many - TRBV5-1
CASSLVAGNNEQFF TGTGCCAGCAGCTTAGTAGCGGGGAACAATGAGCAGTTCTTC 14 TRBJ2-1 many TRBD2 TRBV7-2
CASSLEAGVNTGELFF TGCGCCAGCAGCTTGGAGGCCGGGGTGAACACCGGGGAGCTGTTTTTT 16 TRBJ2-2 many - TRBV5-1
CASRAGATDTQYF TGTGCCAGCAGAGCAGGGGCCACAGATACGCAGTATTTT 13 TRBJ2-3 many - TRBV6-5
CASADRGLNTEAFF TGCGCCAGCGCGGACAGGGGGCTGAACACTGAAGCTTTCTTT 14 TRBJ1-1 many TRBD1 TRBV5-1
CSALDSGLPSYNEQFF TGCAGTGCTTTAGATTCGGGACTCCCCTCCTACAATGAGCAGTTCTTC 16 TRBJ2-1 - - TRBV20-1
CASSLGGSGRAEHTGELFF TGTGCCAGCAGCTTAGGGGGGTCGGGGCGAGCGGAACACACCGGGGAGCTGTTTTTT 19 TRBJ2-2 many - TRBV11-2
CATTGLAGRNIQYF TGTGCCACCACAGGACTAGCGGGGCGAAACATTCAGTACTTC 14 TRBJ2-4 many TRBD2 TRBV2
CASSRTGFPQRLNTEAFF TGTGCCAGCAGTCGAACCGGGTTTCCGCAGCGGTTGAACACTGAAGCTTTCTTT 18 TRBJ1-1 many - TRBV7-9
CASSLVDEQFF TGTGCCAGTAGTCTCGTGGATGAGCAGTTCTTC 11 TRBJ2-1 many - TRBV19
CALPRNTEAFF TGTGCCCTACCCAGGAACACTGAAGCTTTCTTT 11 TRBJ1-1 many - TRBV9
CASSHLRADEQYF TGCGCCAGCAGCCACCTCCGGGCCGACGAGCAGTACTTC 13 TRBJ2-7 few - TRBV4-3
CASSQTGSTNEKLFF TGTGCCAGCAGCCAGACAGGATCAACTAATGAAAAACTGTTTTTT 15 TRBJ1-4 many - TRBV7-2
CASRNYVMNTEAFF TGTGCCAGCAGGAACTACGTAATGAACACTGAAGCTTTCTTT 14 TRBJ1-1 many - TRBV6-2/TRBV6-3
CSASSEAAYIQYF TGCAGTGCTAGCTCAGAGGCCGCGTACATTCAGTACTTC 13 TRBJ2-4 many - TRBV20-1
CAWSVPSGLGNEQFF TGTGCCTGGAGTGTCCCTAGCGGACTGGGGAATGAGCAGTTCTTC 15 TRBJ2-1 many TRBD2 TRBV30
CASSLDRRNSPLHF TGTGCCAGCAGCTTAGACAGGAGGAATTCACCCCTCCACTTT 14 TRBJ1-6 many - TRBV7-2
CASSPSSSLNGGGYTF TGTGCCAGCTCACCGTCGTCCTCCCTTAATGGCGGGGGCTACACCTTC 16 TRBJ1-2 many - TRBV18
CASSQGTGSSYGYTF TGTGCCAGCAGCCAAGGGACAGGGTCCTCCTATGGCTACACCTTC 15 TRBJ1-2 many TRBD1 TRBV3-1
CASSIGRDAEAFF TGTGCCAGTAGTATTGGCAGGGACGCTGAAGCTTTCTTT 13 TRBJ1-1 few - TRBV19
CASSLTAGADTQYF TGTGCCAGCAGCTTGACAGCGGGGGCAGATACGCAGTATTTT 14 TRBJ2-3 many TRBD2 TRBV3-1
CASRWTGVTDTQYF TGTGCCAGCAGATGGACAGGGGTGACAGATACGCAGTATTTT 14 TRBJ2-3 few TRBD1 TRBV12-3/TRBV12-4
CASSADGNSPLHF TGTGCCAGCAGCGCCGACGGAAATTCACCCCTCCACTTT 13 TRBJ1-6 many - TRBV9
CASSPRWGDRGDTEAFF TGTGCCAGCAGCCCCCGCTGGGGCGACAGGGGGGACACTGAAGCTTTCTTT 17 TRBJ1-1 many TRBD1 TRBV7-9
CASSLIPGTEAFF TGTGCCAGCAGCTTGATCCCGGGCACTGAAGCTTTCTTT 13 TRBJ1-1 many - TRBV5-8
CASSYSAGIGETQYF TGTGCCAGCAGTTACAGCGCGGGGATAGGAGAGACCCAGTACTTC 15 TRBJ2-5 many - TRBV6-2/TRBV6-3
CASQVGGVGYTF TGTGCCAGCCAGGTCGGTGGGGTTGGCTACACCTTC 12 TRBJ1-2 many - TRBV12-3/TRBV12-4
CASSDLAAGGSNEQFF TGTGCTAGCAGCGACCTTGCGGCGGGGGGGAGCAATGAGCAGTTCTTC 16 TRBJ2-1 few TRBD2 TRBV7-7
CASSPPSGGDNEQFF TGTGCCAGCTCACCACCCTCGGGGGGTGACAATGAGCAGTTCTTC 15 TRBJ2-1 many TRBD2 TRBV18
CASRTGLNYEQYF TGTGCCAGCAGAACGGGACTTAACTACGAGCAGTACTTC 13 TRBJ2-7 many - TRBV6-5
CASSRPGETQYF TGTGCCAGCAGCCGCCCGGGGGAGACCCAGTACTTC 12 TRBJ2-5 many - TRBV7-2
CASSPTSSYNEQFF TGTGCCAGCAGTCCGACTTCGTCCTACAATGAGCAGTTCTTC 14 TRBJ2-1 many - TRBV6-2/TRBV6-3
CASSLDRERGYNSPLHF TGTGCCAGCAGCTTAGACAGGGAACGGGGCTATAATTCACCCCTCCACTTT 17 TRBJ1-6 many TRBD1 TRBV5-4
CASILDRATPNGANVLTF TGTGCCAGCATCCTAGACAGGGCCACACCCAATGGGGCCAACGTCCTGACTTTC 18 TRBJ2-6 many - TRBV21-1
CASSRISGTGGDQPQHF TGTGCCAGCAGTCGAATATCCGGGACAGGGGGGGATCAGCCCCAGCATTTT 17 TRBJ1-5 many TRBD1 TRBV6-5
CASSLGLSPNEQFF TGTGCCAGCAGCTTGGGACTATCGCCCAATGAGCAGTTCTTC 14 TRBJ2-1 many TRBD2 TRBV7-2